The sequence of this T cell receptor beta chain was determined in a study of T cell changes during pregnancy in multiple sclerosis. CDR3 length equals 13 residues. The germline V gene encodes CDR1 MGHRA and CDR2 YSYEKL. Trimming removed 2 bases from V and 6 bases from J, with 9 bases in between. Method: immunoSEQ multiplex PCR; TCRdb's copy keeps in-frame clones and lacks some. The sample shows approximately 32,000 clones, 85% to 90% of them seen only once. The sample was CD8+ T cells from peripheral blood mononuclear cells, taken in the second trimester of pregnancy. The chain couples TRBV4-1 to TRBJ2-3, with D unresolved. This clonotype originated in a female donor with multiple sclerosis, enrolled in a pregnancy study. CDR3 sequence (DNA): TGCGCCAGCAGCCAAAATCGGTTGGATACGCAGTATTTT. Translation gives CASSQNRLDTQYF.